The present entry profiles one TCR beta chain with its context. Its antigen remains unidentified. This entry belongs to a study of blood T cells in healthy people across ages. Findings and caveats of the study: As age increased, TCR beta diversity per million T cells fell in a roughly linear fashion. A strong correlation between TCR beta diversity and naive T cell percentage was seen. Nothing was known about donor CMV status, and this possibly confounded expanded clonotype changes.

CDR3 length: 15 amino acids. The V gene's germline CDR1 is MNHEY and CDR2 SVGAGI. Deletions cut 0 bases from V and 6 bases from J, with 13 bases between. A second roughly 7 to 11 cycle PCR used barcoded and J-beta primers. From the 5' RACE reads, TCRdb called clonotypes with MiXCR, one entry per CDR3 protein. The table lists roughly 930,000 distinct CDR3 sequences, roughly 43% of them singletons. The receptor was isolated from a man aged 25-45 years in good health. Sequenced material: blood. V usage is TRBV6-5 and J usage is TRBJ2-3; D not certain. The CDR3 DNA reads TGTGCCAGCAGTTACTCGATAGACAAAGCCGATACGCAGTATTTT. Translation: CASSYSIDKADTQYF.